This T cell receptor beta chain was sequenced for a study of blood T cell repertoires in COVID-19. Whole-study context: Samples representing acute and convalescent COVID-19 were sourced from the United States, Italy and Spain.

This clone was found once. The CDR3 covers 15 residues. Germline CDR1 SGHAT, CDR2 FQNNGV. Trimming at V came to 5 bases and at J to 0 bases, leaving 2 bases not matched to a gene. Per the original data handling: From reference gene primer amplification, estimates of nucleated cell counts were derived. Sequencing was performed with immunoSEQ multiplex PCR; in TCRdb, only in-frame clones are kept and a portion is missing. Clone size and V and J calls were adopted from that table, with D and trimming inferred from the DNA. The data show 55,000 to 90,000 clones, with about 88% seen just once and 3.9% held by the top ten.

Specimen: peripheral blood. The gene calls are TRBV11-2 and TRBJ2-2; 8 positions agree with TRBD1. This clonotype originated in a man between 70 and 80 years old with active COVID-19. CDR3 sequence (DNA): TGTGCCAGCAGCAGGACAGGGTCGAACACCGGGGAGCTGTTTTTT. Translation: CASSRTGSNTGELFF.